A selection of T cell receptor beta chains follows, all from one sample in a study of blood T cell repertoires in COVID-19. Some clones are missing from TCRdb's copy, which holds only in-frame ones; the method was immunoSEQ multiplex PCR. The sample shows 150,000 or so clones, around 84% of them seen only once. Sequenced: peripheral blood. These receptors were taken from a woman aged 55 to 70 with acute or convalescent COVID-19. Both conserved end residues are part of each CDR3. A D gene is named only where the DNA matches it firmly. Clone size is given for some rows only: seen once, a few or many times, or a class if the clone is expanded.

V: TRBV9; J: TRBJ1-2; D: TRBD1; size: NA; CDR3: CASSVTGVLYTF; DNA: TGTGCCAGCAGCGTAACAGGGGTTCTCTACACCTTC
V: TRBV4-2; J: TRBJ1-6; D: NA; size: NA; CDR3: CASSQERPGTYNSPLHF; DNA: TGTGCCAGCAGCCAAGAACGCCCGGGGACCTATAATTCACCCCTCCACTTT
V: TRBV28; J: TRBJ1-5; D: TRBD1; size: NA; CDR3: CASSDPGGYSNQPQHF; DNA: TGTGCCAGCAGTGATCCAGGGGGTTATAGCAATCAGCCCCAGCATTTT
V: TRBV4-1; J: TRBJ1-5; D: TRBD1; size: NA; CDR3: CASSQAPQGNQPQHF; DNA: TGCGCCAGCAGCCAAGCTCCACAGGGGAATCAGCCCCAGCATTTT
V: TRBV6-5; J: TRBJ2-3; D: TRBD2; size: once; CDR3: CASSPSGGSTDTQYF; DNA: TGTGCCAGCAGTCCGTCGGGGGGGAGCACAGATACGCAGTATTTT
V: TRBV27; J: TRBJ2-1; D: NA; size: NA; CDR3: CASRRGMSWSYNEQFF; DNA: TGTGCCAGCAGAAGAGGGATGAGCTGGTCCTACAATGAGCAGTTCTTC
V: TRBV6-1; J: TRBJ2-7; D: TRBD1; size: NA; CDR3: CASSERPPMGQGAREQYF; DNA: TGTGCCAGCAGTGAACGTCCCCCAATGGGACAGGGGGCGAGAGAGCAGTACTTC
V: TRBV19; J: TRBJ1-2; D: NA; size: NA; CDR3: CASSMWGESYGYTF; DNA: TGTGCCAGTAGTATGTGGGGCGAAAGCTATGGCTACACCTTC
V: TRBV28; J: TRBJ1-2; D: NA; size: NA; CDR3: CASQSLIRPPNYGYTF; DNA: TGTGCCAGCCAATCCCTAATCAGGCCCCCTAACTATGGCTACACCTTC
V: TRBV5-8; J: TRBJ2-1; D: TRBD1; size: NA; CDR3: CASSLAGTGINEQFF; DNA: TGTGCCAGCAGCTTGGCCGGGACAGGGATCAATGAGCAGTTCTTC
V: TRBV7-2; J: TRBJ2-5; D: NA; size: NA; CDR3: CASSLVGRVRETQYF; DNA: TGTGCCAGCAGCTTAGTGGGTCGGGTGAGGGAGACCCAGTACTTC
V: TRBV9; J: TRBJ2-3; D: NA; size: NA; CDR3: CASSRGEGRTQTRQDTQYF; DNA: TGTGCCAGCAGCAGGGGGGAGGGCCGGACTCAAACCCGACAAGATACGCAGTATTTT
V: TRBV28; J: TRBJ1-2; D: NA; size: NA; CDR3: CASSFAGVNYGYTF; DNA: TGTGCCAGCAGTTTTGCAGGGGTAAACTATGGCTACACCTTC